This TCR beta chain was obtained from a study of beta chain features in type 1 diabetes. Study as a whole: Taken together, all samples contributed approximately 110,000,000 examined sorted cells. Study-level points and caveats: PCR, the amplification step, might favor shorter templates, equally in patients and controls.

What was sequenced were expressed TCRB transcripts, since all of the isolated RNA had been reverse transcribed. TCRdb's copy holds only in-frame clones and misses some; the assay was immunoSEQ multiplex PCR. The data show some 410,000 clones, roughly 10% seen once. On this clone itself: Its antigen is undetermined.

In all sorted populations, purity surpassed 98%. Per the germline V gene, CDR1 is SGHTA and CDR2 is FQGNSA. V lost 1 base to trimming and J lost 7 bases, with 4 bases between them. CDR3 length: 11 residues. The specimen was naive CD4+ T cells from blood. The rearrangement uses TRBV7-2 and TRBJ2-5; D remains unclear. The sequence derives from a woman between 18 and 30 years old in good health. CDR3 sequence (DNA): TGTGCCAGCAGCTTAGGTGGGACCCAGTACTTC. It is translated as CASSLGGTQYF.